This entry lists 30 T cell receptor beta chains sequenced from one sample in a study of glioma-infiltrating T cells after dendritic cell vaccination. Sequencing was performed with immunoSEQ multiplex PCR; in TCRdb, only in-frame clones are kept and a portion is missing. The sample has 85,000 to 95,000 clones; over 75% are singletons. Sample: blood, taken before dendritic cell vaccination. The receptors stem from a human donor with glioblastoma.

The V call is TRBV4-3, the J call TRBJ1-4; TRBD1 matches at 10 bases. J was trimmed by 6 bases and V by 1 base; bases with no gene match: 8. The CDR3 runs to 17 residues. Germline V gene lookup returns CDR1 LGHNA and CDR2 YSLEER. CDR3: CASSQGASGTGDEKLFF. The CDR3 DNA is TGCGCCAGCAGCCAAGGGGCATCCGGGACAGGGGATGAAAAACTGTTTTTT.

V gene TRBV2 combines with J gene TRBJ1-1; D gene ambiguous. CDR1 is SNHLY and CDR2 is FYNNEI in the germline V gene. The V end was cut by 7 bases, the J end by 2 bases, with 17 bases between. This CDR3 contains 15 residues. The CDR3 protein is CASTWGRAGNTEAFF. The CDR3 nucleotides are TGTGCCAGCACCTGGGGAAGGGCGGGAAACACTGAAGCTTTCTTT.

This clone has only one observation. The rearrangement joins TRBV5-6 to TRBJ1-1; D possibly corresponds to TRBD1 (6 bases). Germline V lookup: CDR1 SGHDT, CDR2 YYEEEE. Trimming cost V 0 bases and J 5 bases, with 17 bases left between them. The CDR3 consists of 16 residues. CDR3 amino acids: CASSLARGQRGTEAFF. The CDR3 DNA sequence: TGTGCCAGCAGCTTGGCCCGAGGACAGCGGGGGACTGAAGCTTTCTTT. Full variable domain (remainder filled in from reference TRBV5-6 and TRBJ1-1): DAGVTQSPTHLIKTRGQQVTLRCSPKSGHDTVSWYQQALGQGPQFIFQYYEEEERQRGNFPDRFSGHQFPNYSSELNVNALLLGDSALYLCASSLARGQRGTEAFFGQGTRLTVV.

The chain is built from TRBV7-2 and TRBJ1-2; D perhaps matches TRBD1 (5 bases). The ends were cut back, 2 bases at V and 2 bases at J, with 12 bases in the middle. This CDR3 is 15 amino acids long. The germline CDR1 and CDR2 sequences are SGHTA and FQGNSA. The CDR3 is CASSLTGGENYGYTF. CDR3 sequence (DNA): TGTGCCAGCAGCTTAACAGGCGGTGAAAACTATGGCTACACCTTC.

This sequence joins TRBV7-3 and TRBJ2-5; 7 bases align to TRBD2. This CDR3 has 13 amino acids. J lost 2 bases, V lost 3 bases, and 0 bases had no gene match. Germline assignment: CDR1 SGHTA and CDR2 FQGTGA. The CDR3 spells CASSLGGQETQYF. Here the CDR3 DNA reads TGTGCCAGCAGCTTGGGGGGGCAAGAGACCCAGTACTTC.

CDR3 bases: TGTGCCAGCAGCTTGGCAGTGGGCGGGGGACTCTACGAGCAGTACTTC. This gives the protein CASSLAVGGGLYEQYF. The gene calls are TRBV7-2 and TRBJ2-7, with 7 positions matching TRBD2. The CDR3 totals 16 residues. V was clipped by 3 bases and J by 3 bases; unmatched bases: 11. Germline assignment: CDR1 SGHTA and CDR2 FQGNSA.

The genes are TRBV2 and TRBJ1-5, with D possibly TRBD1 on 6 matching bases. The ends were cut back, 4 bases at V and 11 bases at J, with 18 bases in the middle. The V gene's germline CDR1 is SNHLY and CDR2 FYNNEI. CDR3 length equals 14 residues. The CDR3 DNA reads TGTGCCAGCAGTGCTGGACAGCCCACCTTGGCCCAGCATTTT. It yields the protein CASSAGQPTLAQHF.

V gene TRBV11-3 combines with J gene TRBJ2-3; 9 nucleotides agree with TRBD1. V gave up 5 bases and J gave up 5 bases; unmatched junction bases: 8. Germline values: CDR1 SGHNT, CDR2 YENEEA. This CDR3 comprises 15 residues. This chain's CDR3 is CASSPRTGEEDTQYF. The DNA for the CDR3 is TGTGCCAGCAGCCCCAGGACAGGGGAAGAAGATACGCAGTATTTT.

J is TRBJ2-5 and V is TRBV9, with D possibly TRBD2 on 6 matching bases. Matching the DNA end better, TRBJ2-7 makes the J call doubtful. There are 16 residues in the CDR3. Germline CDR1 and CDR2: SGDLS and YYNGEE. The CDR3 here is CASRLKVRGSLNEQYF. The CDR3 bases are TGTGCCAGCAGGTTAAAGGTTCGGGGGAGTCTGAACGAGCAGTACTTC.

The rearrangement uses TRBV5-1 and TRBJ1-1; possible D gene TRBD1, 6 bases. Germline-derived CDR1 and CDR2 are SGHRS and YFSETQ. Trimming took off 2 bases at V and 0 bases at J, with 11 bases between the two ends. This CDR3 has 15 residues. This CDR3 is CASSLTGSMNTEAFF. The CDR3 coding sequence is TGCGCCAGCAGCTTAACAGGGTCCATGAACACTGAAGCTTTCTTT.

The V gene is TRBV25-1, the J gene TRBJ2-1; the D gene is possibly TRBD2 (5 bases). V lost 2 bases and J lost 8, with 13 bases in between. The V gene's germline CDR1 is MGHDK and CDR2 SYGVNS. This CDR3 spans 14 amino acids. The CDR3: CASSEGGSYDEQFF. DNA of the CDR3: TGTGCCAGCAGTGAAGGTGGGAGTTACGATGAGCAGTTCTTC.

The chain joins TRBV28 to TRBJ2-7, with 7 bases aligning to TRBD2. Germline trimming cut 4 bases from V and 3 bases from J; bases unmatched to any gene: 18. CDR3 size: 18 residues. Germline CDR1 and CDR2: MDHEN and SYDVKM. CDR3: CASSSARGRGGSVYEQYF. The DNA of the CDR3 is TGTGCCAGCAGTTCTGCCCGGGGTCGGGGCGGGAGTGTCTACGAGCAGTACTTC.

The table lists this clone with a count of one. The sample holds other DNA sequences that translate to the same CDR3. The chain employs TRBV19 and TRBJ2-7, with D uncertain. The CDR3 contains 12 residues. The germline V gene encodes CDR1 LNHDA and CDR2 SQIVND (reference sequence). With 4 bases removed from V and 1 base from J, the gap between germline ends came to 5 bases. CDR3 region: CASSTGSYEQYF. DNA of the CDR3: TGTGCCAGTAGTACCGGGTCCTACGAGCAGTACTTC.

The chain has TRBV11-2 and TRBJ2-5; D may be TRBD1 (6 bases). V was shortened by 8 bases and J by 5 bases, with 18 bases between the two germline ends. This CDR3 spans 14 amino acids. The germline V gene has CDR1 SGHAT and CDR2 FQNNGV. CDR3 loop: CASGRQDPRETQYF. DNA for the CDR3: TGTGCCAGCGGGAGACAGGACCCCAGGGAGACCCAGTACTTC.

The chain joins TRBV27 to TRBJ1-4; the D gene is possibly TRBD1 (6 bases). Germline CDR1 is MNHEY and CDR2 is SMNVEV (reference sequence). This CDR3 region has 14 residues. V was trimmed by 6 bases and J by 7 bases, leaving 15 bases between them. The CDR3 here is CASRPGTRAEKLFF. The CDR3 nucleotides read TGTGCCAGCAGGCCCGGGACAAGGGCTGAAAAACTGTTTTTT.

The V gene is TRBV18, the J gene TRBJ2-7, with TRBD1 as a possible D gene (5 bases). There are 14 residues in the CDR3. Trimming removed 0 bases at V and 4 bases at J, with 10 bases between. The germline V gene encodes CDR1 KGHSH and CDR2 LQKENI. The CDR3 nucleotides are TGTGCCAGCTCACCACCGAGTCAGGGTTACGAGCAGTACTTC. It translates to CASSPPSQGYEQYF. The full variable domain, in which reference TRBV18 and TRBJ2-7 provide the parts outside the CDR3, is NAGVMQNPRHLVRRRGQEARLRCSPMKGHSHVYWYRQLPEEGLKFMVYLQKENIIDESGMPKERFSAEFPKEGPSILRIQQVVRGDSAAYFCASSPPSQGYEQYFGPGTRLTVT.

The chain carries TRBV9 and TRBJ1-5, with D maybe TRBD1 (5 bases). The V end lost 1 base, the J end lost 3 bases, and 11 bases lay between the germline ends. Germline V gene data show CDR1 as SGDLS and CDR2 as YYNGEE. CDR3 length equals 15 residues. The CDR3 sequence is CASSVTDSYNQPQHF. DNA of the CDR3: TGTGCCAGCAGCGTAACTGACAGTTACAATCAGCCCCAGCATTTT.

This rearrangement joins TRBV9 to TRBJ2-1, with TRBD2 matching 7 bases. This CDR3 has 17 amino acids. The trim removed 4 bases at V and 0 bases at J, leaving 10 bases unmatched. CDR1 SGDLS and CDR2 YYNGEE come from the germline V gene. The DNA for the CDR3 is TGTGCCAGCAGCACCTCGTCTTCGGGAGGCTCCTACAATGAGCAGTTCTTC. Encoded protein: CASSTSSSGGSYNEQFF.

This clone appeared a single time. CDR3 in DNA: TGTGCCAGCAGCTTAGCGTGGGCGGGAGGGCAACAAGAGACCCAGTACTTC. It encodes CASSLAWAGGQQETQYF. This chain connects TRBV7-2 to TRBJ2-5, with 9 positions matching TRBD2. Losses at the gene ends were 0 bases for V and 2 bases for J; bases not matched to a gene: 7. This CDR3 region has 17 residues. CDR1 and CDR2 (germline): SGHTA, FQGNSA.

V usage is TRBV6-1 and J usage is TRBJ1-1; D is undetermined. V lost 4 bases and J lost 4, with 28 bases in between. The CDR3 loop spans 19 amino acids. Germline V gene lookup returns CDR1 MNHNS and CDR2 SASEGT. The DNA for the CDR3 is TGTGCCAGCAGTGGTCTCGAACGGGGTGTGGTCCTTTCGGGCACTGAAGCTTTCTTT. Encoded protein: CASSGLERGVVLSGTEAFF.

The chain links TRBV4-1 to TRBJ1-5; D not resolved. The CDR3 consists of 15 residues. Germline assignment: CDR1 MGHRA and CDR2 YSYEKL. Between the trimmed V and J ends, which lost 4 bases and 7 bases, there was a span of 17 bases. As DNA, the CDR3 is TGCGCCAGCAGCCCGGACGTGGTATCGGGGCAGCCCCAGCATTTT. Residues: CASSPDVVSGQPQHF.

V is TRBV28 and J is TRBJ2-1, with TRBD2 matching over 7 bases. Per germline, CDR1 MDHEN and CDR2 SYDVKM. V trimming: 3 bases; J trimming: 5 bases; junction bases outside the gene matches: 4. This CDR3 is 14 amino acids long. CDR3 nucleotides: TGTGCCAGCAGTTTTGGGACTACCGACAATGAGCAGTTCTTC. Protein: CASSFGTTDNEQFF. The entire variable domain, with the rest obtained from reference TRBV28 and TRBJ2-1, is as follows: DVKVTQSSRYLVKRTGEKVFLECVQDMDHENMFWYRQDPGLGLRLIYFSYDVKMKEKGDIPEGYSVSREKKERFSLILESASTNQTSMYLCASSFGTTDNEQFFGPGTRLTVL.

CDR3: CASSSRGGAQSYEQYF. The CDR3 DNA reads as TGTGCCAGCAGCTCTCGAGGGGGGGCGCAAAGCTACGAGCAGTACTTC. The chain joins TRBV13 to TRBJ2-7; D is perhaps TRBD2 (7 bases). Trimming stripped 4 bases from V and 3 bases from J, with 19 bases between. The CDR3 is 16 amino acids. Germline loops: CDR1 PRHDT, CDR2 FYEKMQ (reference sequence).

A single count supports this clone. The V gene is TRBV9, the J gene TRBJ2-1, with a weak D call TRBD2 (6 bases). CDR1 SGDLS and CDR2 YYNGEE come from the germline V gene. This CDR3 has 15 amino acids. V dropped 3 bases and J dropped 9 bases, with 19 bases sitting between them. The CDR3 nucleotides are TGTGCCAGCAGCGGGGACTTTGGGAAATATAGTGAGCAGTTCTTC. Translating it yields CASSGDFGKYSEQFF.

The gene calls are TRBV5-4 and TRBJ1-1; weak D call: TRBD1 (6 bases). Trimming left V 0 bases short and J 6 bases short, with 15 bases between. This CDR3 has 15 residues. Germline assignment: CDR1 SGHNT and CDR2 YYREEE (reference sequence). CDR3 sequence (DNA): TGTGCCAGCAGCTTGGCGGGGGGGCGCTTCGCTGAAGCTTTCTTT. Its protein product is CASSLAGGRFAEAFF. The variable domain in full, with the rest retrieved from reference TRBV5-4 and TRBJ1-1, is ETGVTQSPTHLIKTRGQQVTLRCSSQSGHNTVSWYQQALGQGPQFIFQYYREEENGRGNFPPRFSGLQFPNYSSELNVNALELDDSALYLCASSLAGGRFAEAFFGQGTRLTVV.

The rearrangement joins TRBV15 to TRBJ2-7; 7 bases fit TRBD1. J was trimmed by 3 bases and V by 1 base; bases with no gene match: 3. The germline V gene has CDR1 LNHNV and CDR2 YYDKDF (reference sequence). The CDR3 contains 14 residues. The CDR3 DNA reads TGTGCCACCAGCAGAGGGGGGACAGACTACGAGCAGTACTTC. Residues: CATSRGGTDYEQYF. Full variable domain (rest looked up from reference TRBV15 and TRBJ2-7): DAMVIQNPRYQVTQFGKPVTLSCSQTLNHNVMYWYQQKSSQAPKLLFHYYDKDFNNEADTPDNFQSRRPNTSFCFLDIRSPGLGDTAMYLCATSRGGTDYEQYFGPGTRLTVT.

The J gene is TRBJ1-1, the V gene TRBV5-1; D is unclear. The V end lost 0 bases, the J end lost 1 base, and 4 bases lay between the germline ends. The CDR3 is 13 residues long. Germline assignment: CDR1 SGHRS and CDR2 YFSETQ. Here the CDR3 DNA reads TGCGCCAGCAGCTTGGACAGGAACACTGAAGCTTTCTTT. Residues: CASSLDRNTEAFF. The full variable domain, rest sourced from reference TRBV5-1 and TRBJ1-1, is KAGVTQTPRYLIKTRGQQVTLSCSPISGHRSVSWYQQTPGQGLQFLFEYFSETQRNKGNFPGRFSGRQFSNSRSEMNVSTLELGDSALYLCASSLDRNTEAFFGQGTRLTVV.

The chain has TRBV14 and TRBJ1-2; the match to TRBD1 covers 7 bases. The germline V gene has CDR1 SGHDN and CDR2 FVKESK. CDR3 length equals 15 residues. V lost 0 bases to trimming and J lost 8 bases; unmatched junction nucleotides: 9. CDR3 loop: CASSQDSGTASGYTF. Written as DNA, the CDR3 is TGTGCCAGCAGCCAAGATTCAGGGACAGCCTCCGGCTACACCTTC.

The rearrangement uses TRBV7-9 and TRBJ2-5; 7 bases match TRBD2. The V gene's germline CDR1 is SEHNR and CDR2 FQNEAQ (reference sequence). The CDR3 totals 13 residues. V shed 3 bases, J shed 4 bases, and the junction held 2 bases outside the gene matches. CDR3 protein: CASSLGGSETQYF. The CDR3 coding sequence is TGTGCCAGCAGCTTGGGGGGGTCAGAGACCCAGTACTTC.

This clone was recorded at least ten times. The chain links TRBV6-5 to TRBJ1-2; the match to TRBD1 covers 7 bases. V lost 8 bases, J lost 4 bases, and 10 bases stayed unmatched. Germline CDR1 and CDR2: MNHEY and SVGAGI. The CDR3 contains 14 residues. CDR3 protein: CASGRQGGGYGYTF. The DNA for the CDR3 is TGTGCCAGCGGAAGACAGGGAGGCGGCTATGGCTACACCTTC.